This T cell receptor beta chain was recorded in a study of shared clonotypes between healthy human individuals. TCRdb's table, derived via immunoSEQ multiplex PCR, lists solely in-frame clones and lacks some. The sample has about 700,000 clones; about 92% are singletons. V lost 3 bases and J lost 1; bases outside the gene matches: 9. CDR3 length equals 17 residues. Looked up from germline, CDR1 is LNHDA and CDR2 is SQIVND (reference sequence). Selected positively for CCR7 and CD45RO-negative, naive CD8 cells excluded terminally differentiated effector memory CD45RA+ cells. This sequence originates from a man between 25 and 39 years old in good health. The chain couples TRBV19 to TRBJ1-2; 9 bases are shared with TRBD1. Sequencing was done on a sample of naive CD8+ T cells sorted from blood. CDR3 bases: TGTGCCAGTAGTATGAGCCCCACGGACAGGGGTAACTATGGCTACACCTTC. This sequence encodes CASSMSPTDRGNYGYTF.